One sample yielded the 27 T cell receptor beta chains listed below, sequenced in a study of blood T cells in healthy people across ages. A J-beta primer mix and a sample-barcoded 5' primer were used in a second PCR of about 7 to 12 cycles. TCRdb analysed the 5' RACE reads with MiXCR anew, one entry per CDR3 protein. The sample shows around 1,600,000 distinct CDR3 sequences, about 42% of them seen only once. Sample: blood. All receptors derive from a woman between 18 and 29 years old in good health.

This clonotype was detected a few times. Here the CDR3 reads CSVETDYEQYF. The CDR3 DNA reads as TGCAGCGTTGAAACGGACTACGAGCAGTACTTC. This chain uses TRBV29-1 with TRBJ2-7; D unresolved. CDR3 length: 11 residues. Germline V gene data show CDR1 as SQVTM and CDR2 as ANQGSEA. V dropped 2 bases and J dropped 3 bases, with 5 bases sitting between them.

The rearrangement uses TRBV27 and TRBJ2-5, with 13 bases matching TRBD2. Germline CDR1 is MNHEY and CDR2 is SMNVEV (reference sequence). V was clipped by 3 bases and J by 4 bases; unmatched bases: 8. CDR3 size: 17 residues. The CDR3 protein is CASSFKTGTSGVETQYF. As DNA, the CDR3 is TGTGCCAGCAGTTTTAAAACCGGGACTAGCGGGGTAGAGACCCAGTACTTC.

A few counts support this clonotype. This chain's CDR3 is CASSLAGLGTDTQYF. CDR3 DNA: TGTGCCAGCAGCCTAGCGGGGCTCGGCACAGATACGCAGTATTTT. The chain combines TRBV27 with TRBJ2-3, with 9 bases fitting TRBD2. V trimming: 6 bases; J trimming: 1 base; junction bases outside the gene matches: 5. Germline CDR1 is MNHEY and CDR2 is SMNVEV (reference sequence). The CDR3 contains 15 residues.

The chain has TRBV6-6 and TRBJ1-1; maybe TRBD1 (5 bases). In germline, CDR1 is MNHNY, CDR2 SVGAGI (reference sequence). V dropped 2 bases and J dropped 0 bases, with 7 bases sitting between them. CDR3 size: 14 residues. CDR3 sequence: CASSYRGVNTEAFF. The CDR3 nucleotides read TGTGCCAGCAGTTACAGAGGGGTGAACACTGAAGCTTTCTTT.

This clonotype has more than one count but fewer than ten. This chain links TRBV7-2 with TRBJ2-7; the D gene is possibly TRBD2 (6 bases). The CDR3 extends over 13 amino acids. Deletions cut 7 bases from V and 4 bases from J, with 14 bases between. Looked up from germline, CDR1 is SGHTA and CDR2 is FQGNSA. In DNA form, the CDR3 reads TGTGCCAGCACCGGCCCCGGGGGTTACGAGCAGTACTTC. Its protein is CASTGPGGYEQYF. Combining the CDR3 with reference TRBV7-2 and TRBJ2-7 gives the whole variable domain GAGVSQSPSNKVTEKGKDVELRCDPISGHTALYWYRQSLGQGLEFLIYFQGNSAPDKSGLPSDRFSAERTGGSVSTLTIQRTQQEDSAVYLCASTGPGGYEQYFGPGTRLTVT.

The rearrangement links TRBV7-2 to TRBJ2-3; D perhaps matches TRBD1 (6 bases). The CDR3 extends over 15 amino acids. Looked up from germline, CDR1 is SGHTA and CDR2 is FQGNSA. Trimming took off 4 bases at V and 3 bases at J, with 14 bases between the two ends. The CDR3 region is CASSWGRWPTDTQYF. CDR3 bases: TGTGCCAGCAGCTGGGGGCGTTGGCCGACAGATACGCAGTATTTT.

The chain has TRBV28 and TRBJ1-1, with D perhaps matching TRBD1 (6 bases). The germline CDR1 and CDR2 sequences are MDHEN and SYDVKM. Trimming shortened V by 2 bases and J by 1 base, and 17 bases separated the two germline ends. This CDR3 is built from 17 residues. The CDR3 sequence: CASSLGGVGRGNTEAFF. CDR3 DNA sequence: TGTGCCAGCAGTTTAGGAGGGGTGGGCAGGGGGAACACTGAAGCTTTCTTT.

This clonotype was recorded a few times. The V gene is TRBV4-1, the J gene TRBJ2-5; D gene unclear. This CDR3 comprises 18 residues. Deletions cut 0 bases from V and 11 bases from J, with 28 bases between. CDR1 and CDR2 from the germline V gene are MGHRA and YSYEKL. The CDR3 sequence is CASSQDIGGTRVRNEQYF. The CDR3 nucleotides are TGCGCCAGCAGCCAAGATATAGGCGGCACCCGAGTCCGCAATGAGCAGTACTTC.

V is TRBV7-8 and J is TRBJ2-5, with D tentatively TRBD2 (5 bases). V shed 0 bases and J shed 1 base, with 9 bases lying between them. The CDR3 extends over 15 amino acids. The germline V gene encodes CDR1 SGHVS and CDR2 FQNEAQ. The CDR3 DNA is TGTGCCAGCAGCTTAGCGGTAGGAGGCCAAGAGACCCAGTACTTC. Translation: CASSLAVGGQETQYF. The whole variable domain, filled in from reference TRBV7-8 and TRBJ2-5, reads GAGVSQSPRYKVAKRGQDVALRCDPISGHVSLFWYQQALGQGPEFLTYFQNEAQLDKSGLPSDRFFAERPEGSVSTLKIQRTQQEDSAVYLCASSLAVGGQETQYFGPGTRLLVL.

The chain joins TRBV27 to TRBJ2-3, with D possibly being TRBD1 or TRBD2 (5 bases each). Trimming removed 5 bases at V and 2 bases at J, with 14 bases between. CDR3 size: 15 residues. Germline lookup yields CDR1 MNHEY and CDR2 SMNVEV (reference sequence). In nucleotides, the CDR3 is TGTGCCAGCAGTCCTTACGGGGCCTACACAGATACGCAGTATTTT. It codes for CASSPYGAYTDTQYF.

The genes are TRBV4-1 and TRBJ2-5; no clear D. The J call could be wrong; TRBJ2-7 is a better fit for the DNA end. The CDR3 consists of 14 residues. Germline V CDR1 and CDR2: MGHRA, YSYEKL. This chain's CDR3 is CASSQEGSVYEQYF. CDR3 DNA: TGCGCCAGCAGCCAAGAAGGGTCAGTTTACGAGCAGTACTTC.

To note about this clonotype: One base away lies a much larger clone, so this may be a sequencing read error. The CDR3 region is CATAGQGEGYTF. In nucleotides, the CDR3 is TGTGCCACCGCGGGACAGGGGGAAGGCTACACCTTC. This chain uses TRBV10-3 with TRBJ1-2, with TRBD1 matching over 11 bases. V lost 10 bases and J lost 8; bases outside the gene matches: 6. Germline-derived CDR1 and CDR2 are ENHRY and SYGVKD. This CDR3 is 12 amino acids long.

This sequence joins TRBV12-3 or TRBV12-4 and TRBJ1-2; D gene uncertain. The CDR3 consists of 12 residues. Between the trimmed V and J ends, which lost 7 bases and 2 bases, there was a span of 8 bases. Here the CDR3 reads CASIFDNYGYTF. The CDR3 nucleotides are TGTGCCAGCATCTTTGACAACTATGGCTACACCTTC.

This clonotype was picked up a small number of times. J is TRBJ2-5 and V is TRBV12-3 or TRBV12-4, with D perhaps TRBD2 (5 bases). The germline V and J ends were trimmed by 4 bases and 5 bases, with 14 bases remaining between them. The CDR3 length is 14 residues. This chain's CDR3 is CASSSSLGGETQYF. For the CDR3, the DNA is TGTGCCAGCAGTTCGTCATTGGGCGGGGAGACCCAGTACTTC.

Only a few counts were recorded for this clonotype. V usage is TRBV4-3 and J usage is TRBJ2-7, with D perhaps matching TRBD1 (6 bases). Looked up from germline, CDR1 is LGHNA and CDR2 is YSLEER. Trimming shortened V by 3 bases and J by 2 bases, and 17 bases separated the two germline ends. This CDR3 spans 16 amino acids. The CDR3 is CASSHMTGQLAYEQYF. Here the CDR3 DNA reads TGCGCCAGCAGCCACATGACAGGCCAACTCGCCTACGAGCAGTACTTC.

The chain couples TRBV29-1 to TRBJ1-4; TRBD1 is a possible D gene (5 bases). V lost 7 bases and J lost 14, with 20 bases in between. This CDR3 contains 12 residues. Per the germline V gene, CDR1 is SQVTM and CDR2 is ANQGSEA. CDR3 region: CSAEGTPEGLFF. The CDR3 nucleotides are TGCAGCGCCGAAGGGACCCCCGAAGGGCTGTTTTTT.

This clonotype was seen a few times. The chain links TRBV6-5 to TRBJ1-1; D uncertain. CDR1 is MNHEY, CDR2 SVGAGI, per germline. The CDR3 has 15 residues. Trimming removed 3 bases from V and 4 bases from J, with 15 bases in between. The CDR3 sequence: CASSYEAGSSTEAFF. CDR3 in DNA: TGTGCCAGCAGTTATGAGGCAGGCTCTTCCACTGAAGCTTTCTTT.

The CDR3 nucleotides read TGTGCCAGCAGCGAGACTAATGGCCCTAACTATGGCTACACCTTC. It encodes CASSETNGPNYGYTF. The rearrangement joins TRBV7-9 to TRBJ1-2; D remains ambiguous. Trimming took 5 bases from V and 0 from J, leaving 13 bases between them. Germline loops: CDR1 SEHNR, CDR2 FQNEAQ (reference sequence). The CDR3 runs to 15 residues. Full variable domain (outside the CDR3, taken from reference TRBV7-9 and TRBJ1-2): DTGVSQNPRHKITKRGQNVTFRCDPISEHNRLYWYRQTLGQGPEFLTYFQNEAQLEKSRLLSDRFSAERPKGSFSTLEIQRTEQGDSAMYLCASSETNGPNYGYTFGSGTRLTVV.

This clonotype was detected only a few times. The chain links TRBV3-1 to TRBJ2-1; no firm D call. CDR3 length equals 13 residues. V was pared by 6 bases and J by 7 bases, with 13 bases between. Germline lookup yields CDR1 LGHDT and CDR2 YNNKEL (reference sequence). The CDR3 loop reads CASSRLNGNEQFF. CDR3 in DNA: TGTGCCAGCAGTCGCCTAAATGGGAATGAGCAGTTCTTC.

The CDR3 DNA reads as TGTGCCAGCACCGCGACAGGGAATACTGAAGCTTTCTTT. Amino acid sequence: CASTATGNTEAFF. The chain uses TRBV12-3 or TRBV12-4 and TRBJ1-1, with 7 positions matching TRBD1. V trimming: 7 bases; J trimming: 5 bases; junction bases outside the gene matches: 7. The CDR3 consists of 13 residues.

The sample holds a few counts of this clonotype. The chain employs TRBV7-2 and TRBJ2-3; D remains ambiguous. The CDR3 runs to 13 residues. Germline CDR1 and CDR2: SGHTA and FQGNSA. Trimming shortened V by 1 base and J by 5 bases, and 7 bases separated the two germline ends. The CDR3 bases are TGTGCCAGCAGCTTAGTTGAAGTAGATACGCAGTATTTT. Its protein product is CASSLVEVDTQYF.

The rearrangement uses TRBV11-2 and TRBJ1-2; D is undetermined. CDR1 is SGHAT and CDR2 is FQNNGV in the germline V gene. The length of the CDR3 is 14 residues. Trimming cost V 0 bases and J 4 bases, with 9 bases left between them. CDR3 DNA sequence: TGTGCCAGCAGCTTAGATCTTTCGTCCTATGGCTACACCTTC. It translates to CASSLDLSSYGYTF.

The CDR3 DNA is TGTGCCAGCAGCGCTGACTTGGGCACAGATACGCAGTATTTT. Its protein product is CASSADLGTDTQYF. The gene calls are TRBV5-4 and TRBJ2-3; D is undetermined. Germline V lookup: CDR1 SGHNT, CDR2 YYREEE (reference sequence). This CDR3 has 14 residues. V was clipped by 4 bases and J by 1 base, with 10 bases between them.

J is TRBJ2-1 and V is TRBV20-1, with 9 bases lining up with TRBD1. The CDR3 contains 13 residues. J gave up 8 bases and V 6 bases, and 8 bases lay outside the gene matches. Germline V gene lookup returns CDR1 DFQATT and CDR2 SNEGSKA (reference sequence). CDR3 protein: CSARDRAEDEQFF. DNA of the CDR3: TGCAGTGCCAGGGACAGGGCAGAGGATGAGCAGTTCTTC.

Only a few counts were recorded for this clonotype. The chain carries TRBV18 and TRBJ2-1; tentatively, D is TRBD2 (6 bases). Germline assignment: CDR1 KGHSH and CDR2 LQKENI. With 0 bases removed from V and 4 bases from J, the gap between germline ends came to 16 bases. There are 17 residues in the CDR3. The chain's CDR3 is CASSPPDRIAEYNEQFF. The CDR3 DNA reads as TGTGCCAGCTCACCACCGGATAGAATAGCGGAGTACAATGAGCAGTTCTTC.

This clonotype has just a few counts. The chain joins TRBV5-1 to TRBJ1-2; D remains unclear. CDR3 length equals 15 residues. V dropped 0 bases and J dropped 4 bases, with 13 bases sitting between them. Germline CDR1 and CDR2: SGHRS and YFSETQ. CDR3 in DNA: TGCGCCAGCAGCTTGGAGGCAGCTGGGCGCTATGGCTACACCTTC. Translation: CASSLEAAGRYGYTF.

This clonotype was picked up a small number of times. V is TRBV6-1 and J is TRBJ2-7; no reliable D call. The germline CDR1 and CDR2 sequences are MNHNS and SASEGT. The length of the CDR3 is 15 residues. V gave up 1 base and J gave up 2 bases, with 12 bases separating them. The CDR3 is CASSEVFVLPYEQYF. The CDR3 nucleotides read TGTGCCAGCAGTGAAGTTTTTGTGTTACCCTACGAGCAGTACTTC.